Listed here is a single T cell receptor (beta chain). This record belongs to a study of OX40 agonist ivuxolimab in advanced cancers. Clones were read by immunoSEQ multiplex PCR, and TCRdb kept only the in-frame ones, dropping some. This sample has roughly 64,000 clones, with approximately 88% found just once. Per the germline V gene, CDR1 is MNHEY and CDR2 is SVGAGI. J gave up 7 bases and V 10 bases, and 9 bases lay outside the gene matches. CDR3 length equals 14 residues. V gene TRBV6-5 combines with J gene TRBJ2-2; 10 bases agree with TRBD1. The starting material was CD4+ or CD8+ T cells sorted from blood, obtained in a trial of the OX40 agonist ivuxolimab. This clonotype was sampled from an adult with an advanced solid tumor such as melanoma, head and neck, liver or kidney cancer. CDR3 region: CATTWDRGSGELFF. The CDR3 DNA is TGTGCCACGACCTGGGACAGGGGAAGCGGGGAGCTGTTTTTT.